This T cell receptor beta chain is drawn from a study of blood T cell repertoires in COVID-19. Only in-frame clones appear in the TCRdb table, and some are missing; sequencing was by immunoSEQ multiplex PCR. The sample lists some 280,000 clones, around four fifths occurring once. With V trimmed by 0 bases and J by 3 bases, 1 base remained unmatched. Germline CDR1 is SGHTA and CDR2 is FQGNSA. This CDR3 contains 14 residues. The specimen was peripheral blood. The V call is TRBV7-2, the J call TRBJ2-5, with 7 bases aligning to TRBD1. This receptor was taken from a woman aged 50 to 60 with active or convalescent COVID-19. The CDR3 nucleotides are TGTGCCAGCAGCTTAGCGGGGACAGAAGAGACCCAGTACTTC. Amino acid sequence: CASSLAGTEETQYF. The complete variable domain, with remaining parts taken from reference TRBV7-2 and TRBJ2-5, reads GAGVSQSPSNKVTEKGKDVELRCDPISGHTALYWYRQSLGQGLEFLIYFQGNSAPDKSGLPSDRFSAERTGGSVSTLTIQRTQQEDSAVYLCASSLAGTEETQYFGPGTRLLVL.